A single sample is the source of the 6 T cell receptor beta chains below, sequenced in a study of blood T cell repertoires in COVID-19. Measured with immunoSEQ multiplex PCR; TCRdb has only the in-frame clones, and not every one. The table records 30,000 to 40,000 clones, approximately 88% of them present only once. The sequenced sample was peripheral blood. The source of these receptors is a man aged 55 to 70 with active COVID-19.

The chain carries TRBV5-1 and TRBJ2-5; 7 bases align to TRBD2. The CDR3 is 14 residues long. The trim removed 7 bases at V and 0 bases at J, leaving 6 bases unmatched. From germline, CDR1 is SGHRS and CDR2 YFSETQ. Here the CDR3 DNA reads TGCGCCAGCGCTCGAGCGGGGTACCAAGAGACCCAGTACTTC. The encoded protein is CASARAGYQETQYF.

The rearrangement links TRBV5-1 to TRBJ2-7; D possibly corresponds to TRBD1 (5 bases). The CDR3 sequence is 14 residues long. The V gene lost 4 bases and the J gene lost 3 bases, with 14 bases spanning the gap. From germline, CDR1 is SGHRS and CDR2 YFSETQ. The CDR3 bases are TGCGCCAGCAGCGGAGACAGCGTCCGCTACGAGCAGTACTTC. Translating gives CASSGDSVRYEQYF. Using reference TRBV5-1 and TRBJ2-7 for the parts outside the CDR3, the full variable domain is KAGVTQTPRYLIKTRGQQVTLSCSPISGHRSVSWYQQTPGQGLQFLFEYFSETQRNKGNFPGRFSGRQFSNSRSEMNVSTLELGDSALYLCASSGDSVRYEQYFGPGTRLTVT.

This clone appeared once. V usage is TRBV12-3 or TRBV12-4 and J usage is TRBJ2-2, with D unresolved. V lost 8 bases, J lost 11 bases, and 15 bases lay in between. CDR3 length: 12 amino acids. CDR3 sequence reads: CASGPLMTELFF. The CDR3, as DNA: TGTGCCAGCGGTCCCCTTATGACAGAGCTGTTTTTT.

The chain links TRBV7-6 to TRBJ2-5, with 8 bases that match TRBD1. Germline V gene sequence: CDR1 SGHVS, CDR2 FNYEAQ. This CDR3 spans 15 amino acids. With V trimmed by 6 bases and J by 2 bases, 8 bases remained unmatched. CDR3 region: CASRDRVRDQETQYF. The CDR3 coding sequence is TGTGCCAGCAGGGACAGGGTTAGGGATCAAGAGACCCAGTACTTC. Full variable domain (outside the CDR3, taken from reference TRBV7-6 and TRBJ2-5): GAGVSQSPRYKVTKRGQDVALRCDPISGHVSLYWYRQALGQGPEFLTYFNYEAQQDKSGLPNDRFSAERPEGSISTLTIQRTEQRDSAMYRCASRDRVRDQETQYFGPGTRLLVL.

The chain is built from TRBV6-5 and TRBJ1-2, with TRBD1 as a possible D gene (6 bases). Germline values: CDR1 MNHEY, CDR2 SVGAGI. V was cut by 5 bases and J by 2 bases, with 9 bases left in between. The CDR3 is made up of 13 amino acids. The CDR3, as DNA: TGTGCCAGCAGTCGCGACAGGAACTATGGCTACACCTTC. Translation: CASSRDRNYGYTF.

The chain recombines TRBV28 with TRBJ1-2, with TRBD1 identical over 9 bases. The CDR3 runs 14 residues. Germline V gene data show CDR1 as MDHEN and CDR2 as SYDVKM. Trimming removed 6 bases from V and 4 bases from J; junction bases left unmatched: 6. CDR3 bases: TGTGCCAGCAGAACAGGGGGCAGTCGCTATGGCTACACCTTC. The encoded protein is CASRTGGSRYGYTF.